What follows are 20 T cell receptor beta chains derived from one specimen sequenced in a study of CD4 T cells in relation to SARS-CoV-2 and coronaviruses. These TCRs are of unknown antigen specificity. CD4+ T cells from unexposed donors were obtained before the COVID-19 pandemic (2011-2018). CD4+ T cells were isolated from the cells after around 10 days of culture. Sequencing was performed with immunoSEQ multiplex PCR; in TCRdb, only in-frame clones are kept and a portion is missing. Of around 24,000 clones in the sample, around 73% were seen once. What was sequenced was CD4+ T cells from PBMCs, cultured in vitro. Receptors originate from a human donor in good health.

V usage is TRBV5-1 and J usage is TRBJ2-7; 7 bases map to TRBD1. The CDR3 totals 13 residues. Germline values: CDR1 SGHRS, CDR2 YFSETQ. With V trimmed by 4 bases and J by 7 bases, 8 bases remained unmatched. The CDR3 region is CASSEGAPREQYF. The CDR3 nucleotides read TGCGCCAGCAGCGAGGGGGCACCGCGGGAGCAGTACTTC.

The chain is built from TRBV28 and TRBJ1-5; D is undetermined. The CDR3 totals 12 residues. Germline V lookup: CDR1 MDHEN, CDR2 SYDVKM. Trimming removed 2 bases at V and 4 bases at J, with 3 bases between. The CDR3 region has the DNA TGTGCCAGCAGTTTAGGGAATCAGCCCCAGCATTTT. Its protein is CASSLGNQPQHF.

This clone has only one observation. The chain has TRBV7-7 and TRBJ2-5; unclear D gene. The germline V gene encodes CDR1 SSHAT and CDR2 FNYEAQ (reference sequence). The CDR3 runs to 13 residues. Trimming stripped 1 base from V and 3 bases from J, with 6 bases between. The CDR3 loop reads CASSLGLEETQYF. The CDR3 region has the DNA TGTGCCAGCAGCTTAGGACTCGAAGAGACCCAGTACTTC.

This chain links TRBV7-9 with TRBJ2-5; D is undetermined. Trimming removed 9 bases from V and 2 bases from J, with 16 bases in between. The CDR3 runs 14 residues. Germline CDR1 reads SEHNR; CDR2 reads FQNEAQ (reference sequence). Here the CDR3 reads CASCLPGQQETQYF. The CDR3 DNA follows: TGTGCCAGTTGCCTCCCGGGTCAACAAGAGACCCAGTACTTC.

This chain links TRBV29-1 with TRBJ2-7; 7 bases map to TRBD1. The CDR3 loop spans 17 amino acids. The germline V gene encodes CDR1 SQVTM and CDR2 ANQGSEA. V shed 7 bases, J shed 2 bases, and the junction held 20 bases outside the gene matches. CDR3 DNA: TGCAGCGACCTCCCCGGGACAGAAAGCCACTTTACCTACGAGCAGTACTTC. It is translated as CSDLPGTESHFTYEQYF.

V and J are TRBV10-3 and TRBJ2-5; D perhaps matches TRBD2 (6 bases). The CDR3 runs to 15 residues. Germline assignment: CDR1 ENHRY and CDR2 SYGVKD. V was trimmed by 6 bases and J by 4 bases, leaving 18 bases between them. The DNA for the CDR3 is TGTGCCATCAGAATCCGGGACGGGGGAGGAGAGACCCAGTACTTC. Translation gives CAIRIRDGGGETQYF.

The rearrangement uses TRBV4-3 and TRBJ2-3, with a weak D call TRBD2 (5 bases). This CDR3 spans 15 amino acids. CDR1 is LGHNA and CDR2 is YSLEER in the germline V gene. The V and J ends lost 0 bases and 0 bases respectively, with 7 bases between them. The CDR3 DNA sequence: TGCGCCAGCAGCCAAGAGAGGGCAAGCACAGATACGCAGTATTTT. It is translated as CASSQERASTDTQYF.

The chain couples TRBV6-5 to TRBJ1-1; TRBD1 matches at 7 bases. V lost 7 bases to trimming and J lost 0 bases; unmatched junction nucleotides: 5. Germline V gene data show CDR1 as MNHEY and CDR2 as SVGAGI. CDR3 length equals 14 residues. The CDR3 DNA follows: TGTGCCAGCACCCCGGACAGGATGAACACTGAAGCTTTCTTT. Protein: CASTPDRMNTEAFF.

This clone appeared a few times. CDR3 DNA: TGTGCCAGCAGCTTAGGCCAGACAGGGTCCATTTATGGCTACACCTTC. It encodes CASSLGQTGSIYGYTF. This chain connects TRBV7-9 to TRBJ1-2; TRBD1 matches at 7 bases. Germline CDR1 is SEHNR and CDR2 is FQNEAQ (reference sequence). There are 16 residues in the CDR3. V dropped 1 base and J dropped 5; count of bases not matched to a gene: 10.

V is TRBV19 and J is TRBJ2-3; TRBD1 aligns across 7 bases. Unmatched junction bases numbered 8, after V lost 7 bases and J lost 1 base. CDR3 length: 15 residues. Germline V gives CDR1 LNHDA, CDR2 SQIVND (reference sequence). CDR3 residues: CASTLGDSRTDTQYF. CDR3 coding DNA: TGTGCCAGTACCCTAGGGGACAGCCGCACAGATACGCAGTATTTT.

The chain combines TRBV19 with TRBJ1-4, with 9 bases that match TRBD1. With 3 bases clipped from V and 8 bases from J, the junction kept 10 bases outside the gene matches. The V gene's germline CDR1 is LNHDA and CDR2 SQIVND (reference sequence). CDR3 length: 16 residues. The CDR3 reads CASSIQDRGRREKLFF. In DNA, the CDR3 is TGTGCCAGTAGTATTCAGGACAGGGGTCGGAGAGAAAAACTGTTTTTT.

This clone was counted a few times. The DNA of the CDR3 is TGTGCCAGCAGTGAACTCATAGGGCCCAAAAACATTCAGTACTTC. Translated, it gives CASSELIGPKNIQYF. V and J are TRBV2 and TRBJ2-4; D uncertain. The CDR3 is 15 amino acids. The ends were cut back, 2 bases at V and 2 bases at J, with 10 bases in the middle. Germline V lookup: CDR1 SNHLY, CDR2 FYNNEI.

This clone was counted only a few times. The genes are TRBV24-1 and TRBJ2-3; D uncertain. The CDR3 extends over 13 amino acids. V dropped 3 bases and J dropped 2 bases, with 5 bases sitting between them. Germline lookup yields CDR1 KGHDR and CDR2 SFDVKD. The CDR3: CATSDASTDTQYF. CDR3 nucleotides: TGTGCCACCAGTGATGCGTCCACAGATACGCAGTATTTT.

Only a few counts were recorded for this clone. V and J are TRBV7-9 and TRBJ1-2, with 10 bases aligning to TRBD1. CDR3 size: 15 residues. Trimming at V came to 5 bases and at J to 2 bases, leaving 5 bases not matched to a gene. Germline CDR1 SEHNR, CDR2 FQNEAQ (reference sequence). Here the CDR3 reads CASSQGQGLNYGYTF. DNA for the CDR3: TGTGCCAGCAGCCAGGGACAGGGGCTAAACTATGGCTACACCTTC. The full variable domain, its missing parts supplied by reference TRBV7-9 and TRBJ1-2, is DTGVSQNPRHKITKRGQNVTFRCDPISEHNRLYWYRQTLGQGPEFLTYFQNEAQLEKSRLLSDRFSAERPKGSFSTLEIQRTEQGDSAMYLCASSQGQGLNYGYTFGSGTRLTVV.

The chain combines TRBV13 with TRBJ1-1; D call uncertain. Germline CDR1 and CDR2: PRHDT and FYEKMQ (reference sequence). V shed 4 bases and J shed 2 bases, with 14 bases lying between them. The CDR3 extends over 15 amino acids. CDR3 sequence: CASSYTLLANTEAFF. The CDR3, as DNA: TGTGCCAGCAGCTACACCCTGTTGGCAAACACTGAAGCTTTCTTT.

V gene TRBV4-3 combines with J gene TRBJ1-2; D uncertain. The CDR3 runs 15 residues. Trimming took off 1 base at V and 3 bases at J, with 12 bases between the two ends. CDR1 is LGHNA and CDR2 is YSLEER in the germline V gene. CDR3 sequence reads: CASSQGLGFYYGYTF. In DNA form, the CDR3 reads TGCGCCAGCAGCCAAGGCTTAGGGTTTTACTATGGCTACACCTTC.

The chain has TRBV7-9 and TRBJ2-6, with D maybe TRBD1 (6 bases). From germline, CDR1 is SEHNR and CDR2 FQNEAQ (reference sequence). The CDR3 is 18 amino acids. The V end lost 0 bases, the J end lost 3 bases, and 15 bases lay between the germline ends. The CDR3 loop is CASSLALYRAGGANVLTF. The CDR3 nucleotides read TGTGCCAGCAGCTTAGCACTTTACAGGGCTGGTGGGGCCAACGTCCTGACTTTC.

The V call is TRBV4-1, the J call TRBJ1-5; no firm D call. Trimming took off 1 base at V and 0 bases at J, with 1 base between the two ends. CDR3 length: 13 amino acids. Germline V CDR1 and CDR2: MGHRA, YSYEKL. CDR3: CASSQGSNQPQHF. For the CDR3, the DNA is TGCGCCAGCAGCCAAGGTAGCAATCAGCCCCAGCATTTT.

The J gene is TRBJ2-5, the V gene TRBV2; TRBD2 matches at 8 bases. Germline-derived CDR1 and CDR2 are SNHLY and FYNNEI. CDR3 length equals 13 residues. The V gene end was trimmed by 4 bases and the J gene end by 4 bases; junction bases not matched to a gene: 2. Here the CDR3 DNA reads TGTGCCAGCAGTGTCGGGAGGGCAGAGACCCAGTACTTC. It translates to CASSVGRAETQYF.

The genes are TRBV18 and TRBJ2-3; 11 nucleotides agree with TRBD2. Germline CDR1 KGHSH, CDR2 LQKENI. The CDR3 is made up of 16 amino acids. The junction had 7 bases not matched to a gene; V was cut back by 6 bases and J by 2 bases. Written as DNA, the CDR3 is TGTGCCAGCTCGTTGCTAGCGGGAGGAGACACAGATACGCAGTATTTT. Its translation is CASSLLAGGDTDTQYF.